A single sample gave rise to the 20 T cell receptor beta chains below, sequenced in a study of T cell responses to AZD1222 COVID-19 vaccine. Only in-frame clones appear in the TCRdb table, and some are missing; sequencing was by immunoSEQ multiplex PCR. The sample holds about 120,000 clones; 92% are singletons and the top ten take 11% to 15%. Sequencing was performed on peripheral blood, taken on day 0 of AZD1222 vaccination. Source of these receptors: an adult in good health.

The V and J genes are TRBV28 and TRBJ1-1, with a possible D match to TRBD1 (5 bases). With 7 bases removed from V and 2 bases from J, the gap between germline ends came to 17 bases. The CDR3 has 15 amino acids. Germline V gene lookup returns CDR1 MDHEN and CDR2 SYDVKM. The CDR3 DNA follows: TGTGCCAGCACCCAAAATGGGGGTCCCAACACTGAAGCTTTCTTT. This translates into CASTQNGGPNTEAFF.

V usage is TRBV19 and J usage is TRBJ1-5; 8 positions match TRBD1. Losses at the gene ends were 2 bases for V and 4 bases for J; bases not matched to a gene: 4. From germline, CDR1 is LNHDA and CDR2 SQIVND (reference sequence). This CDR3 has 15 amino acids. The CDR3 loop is CASSIPGGGNQPQHF. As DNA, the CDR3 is TGTGCCAGTAGTATACCAGGGGGCGGGAATCAGCCCCAGCATTTT.

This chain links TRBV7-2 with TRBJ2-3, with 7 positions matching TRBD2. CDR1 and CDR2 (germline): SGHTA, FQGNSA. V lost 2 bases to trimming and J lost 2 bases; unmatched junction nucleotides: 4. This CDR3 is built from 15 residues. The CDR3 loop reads CASSLRAGPTDTQYF. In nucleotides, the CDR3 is TGTGCCAGCAGCTTAAGAGCGGGGCCCACAGATACGCAGTATTTT. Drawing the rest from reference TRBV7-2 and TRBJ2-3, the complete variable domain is GAGVSQSPSNKVTEKGKDVELRCDPISGHTALYWYRQSLGQGLEFLIYFQGNSAPDKSGLPSDRFSAERTGGSVSTLTIQRTQQEDSAVYLCASSLRAGPTDTQYFGPGTRLTVL.

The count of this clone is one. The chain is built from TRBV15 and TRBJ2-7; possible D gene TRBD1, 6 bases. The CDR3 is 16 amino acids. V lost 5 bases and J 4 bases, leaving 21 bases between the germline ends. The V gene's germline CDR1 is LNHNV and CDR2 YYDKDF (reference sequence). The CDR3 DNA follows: TGTGCCACCAGCCGCACTAAGGGGGTGGGCCTTTACGAGCAGTACTTC. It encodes CATSRTKGVGLYEQYF. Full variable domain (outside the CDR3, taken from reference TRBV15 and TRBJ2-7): DAMVIQNPRYQVTQFGKPVTLSCSQTLNHNVMYWYQQKSSQAPKLLFHYYDKDFNNEADTPDNFQSRRPNTSFCFLDIRSPGLGDTAMYLCATSRTKGVGLYEQYFGPGTRLTVT.

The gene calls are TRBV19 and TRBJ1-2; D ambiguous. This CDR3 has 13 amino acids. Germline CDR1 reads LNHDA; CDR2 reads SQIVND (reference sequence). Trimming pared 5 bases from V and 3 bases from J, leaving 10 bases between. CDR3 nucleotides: TGTGCCAGTAGTCCTGGGGATTACTATGGCTACACCTTC. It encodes CASSPGDYYGYTF.

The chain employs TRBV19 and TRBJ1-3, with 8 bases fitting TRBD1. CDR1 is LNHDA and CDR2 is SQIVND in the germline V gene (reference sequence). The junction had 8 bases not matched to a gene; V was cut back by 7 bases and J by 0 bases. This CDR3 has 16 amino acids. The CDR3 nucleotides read TGTGCCAGTAAGCGAACAGGGGGTCCCTCTGGAAACACCATATATTTT. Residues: CASKRTGGPSGNTIYF.

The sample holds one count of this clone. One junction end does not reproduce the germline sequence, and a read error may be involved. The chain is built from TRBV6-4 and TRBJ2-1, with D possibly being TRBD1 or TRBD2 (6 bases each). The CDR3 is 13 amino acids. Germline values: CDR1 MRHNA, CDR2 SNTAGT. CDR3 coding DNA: TGTGCCAGCAGTGAGGGGGGCTACCATGAGCAGTTCTTC. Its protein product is CASSEGGYHEQFF.

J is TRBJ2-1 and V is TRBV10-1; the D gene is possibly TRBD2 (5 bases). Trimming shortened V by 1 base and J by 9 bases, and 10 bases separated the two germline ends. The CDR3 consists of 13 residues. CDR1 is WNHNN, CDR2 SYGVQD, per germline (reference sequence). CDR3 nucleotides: TGCGCCAGCAGTGAGTTACTAGTCAGTGAGCAGTTCTTC. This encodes CASSELLVSEQFF.

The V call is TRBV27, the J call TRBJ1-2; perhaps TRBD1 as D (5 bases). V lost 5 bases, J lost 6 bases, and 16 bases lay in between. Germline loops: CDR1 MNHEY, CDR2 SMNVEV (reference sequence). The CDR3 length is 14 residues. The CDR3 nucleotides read TGTGCCAGCAGTCCCCGCCCAGGGTTTCATGGCTACACCTTC. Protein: CASSPRPGFHGYTF.

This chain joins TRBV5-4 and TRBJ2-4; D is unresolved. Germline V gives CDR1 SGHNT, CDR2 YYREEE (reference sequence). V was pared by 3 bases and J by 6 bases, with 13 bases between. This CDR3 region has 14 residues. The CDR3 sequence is CASSSPSVGNIQYF. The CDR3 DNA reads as TGTGCCAGCAGCTCTCCTAGTGTGGGAAACATTCAGTACTTC.

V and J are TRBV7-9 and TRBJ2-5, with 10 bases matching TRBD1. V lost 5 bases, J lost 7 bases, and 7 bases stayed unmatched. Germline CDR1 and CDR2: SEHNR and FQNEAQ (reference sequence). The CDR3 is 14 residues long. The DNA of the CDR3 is TGTGCCAGCAGCCCCGGGACAGGGGTGGGGACCCAGTACTTC. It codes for CASSPGTGVGTQYF.

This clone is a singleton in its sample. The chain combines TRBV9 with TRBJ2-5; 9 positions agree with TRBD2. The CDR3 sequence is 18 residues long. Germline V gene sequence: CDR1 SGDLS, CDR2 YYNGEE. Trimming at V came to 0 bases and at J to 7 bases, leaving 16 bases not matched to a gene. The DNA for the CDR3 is TGTGCCAGCAGCGTAGACCCCTCGAGGGCTAGCGGGACCAGGACCCAGTACTTC. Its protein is CASSVDPSRASGTRTQYF.

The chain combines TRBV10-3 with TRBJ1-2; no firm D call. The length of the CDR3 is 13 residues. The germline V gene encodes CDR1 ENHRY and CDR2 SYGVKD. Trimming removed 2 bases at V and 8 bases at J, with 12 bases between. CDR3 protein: CAISEAEVQGYTF. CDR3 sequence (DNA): TGTGCCATCAGTGAGGCAGAGGTGCAGGGCTACACCTTC.

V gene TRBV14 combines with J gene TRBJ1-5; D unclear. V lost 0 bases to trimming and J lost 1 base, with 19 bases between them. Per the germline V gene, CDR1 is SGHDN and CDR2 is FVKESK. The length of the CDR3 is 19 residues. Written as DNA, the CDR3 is TGTGCCAGCAGCCAAGATCCACGATCGTCGGTACACAGCAATCAGCCCCAGCATTTT. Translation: CASSQDPRSSVHSNQPQHF.

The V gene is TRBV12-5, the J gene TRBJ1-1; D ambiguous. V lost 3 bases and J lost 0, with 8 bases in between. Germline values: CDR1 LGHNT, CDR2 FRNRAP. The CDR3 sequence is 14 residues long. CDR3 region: CASGFGEMNTEAFF. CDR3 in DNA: TGTGCTAGTGGTTTCGGAGAGATGAACACTGAAGCTTTCTTT.

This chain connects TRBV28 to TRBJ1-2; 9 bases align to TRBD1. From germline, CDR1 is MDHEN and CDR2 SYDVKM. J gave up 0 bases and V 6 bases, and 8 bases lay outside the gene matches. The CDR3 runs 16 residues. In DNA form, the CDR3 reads TGTGCCAGCAGCTATGGACAGGGGACTTCTAACTATGGCTACACCTTC. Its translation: CASSYGQGTSNYGYTF.

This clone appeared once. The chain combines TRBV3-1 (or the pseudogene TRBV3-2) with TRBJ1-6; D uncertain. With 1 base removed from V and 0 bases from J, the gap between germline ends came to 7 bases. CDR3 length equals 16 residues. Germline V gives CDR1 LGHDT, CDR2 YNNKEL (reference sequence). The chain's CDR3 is CASSQGSLSYNSPLHF. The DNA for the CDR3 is TGTGCCAGCAGCCAAGGTAGCCTCTCCTATAATTCACCCCTCCACTTT.

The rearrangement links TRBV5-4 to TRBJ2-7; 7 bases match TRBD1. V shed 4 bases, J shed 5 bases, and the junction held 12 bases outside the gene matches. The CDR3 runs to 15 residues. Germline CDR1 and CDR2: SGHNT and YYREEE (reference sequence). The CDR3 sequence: CASSPKEGGVHEQYF. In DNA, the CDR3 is TGTGCCAGCAGCCCCAAGGAAGGGGGCGTACACGAGCAGTACTTC.

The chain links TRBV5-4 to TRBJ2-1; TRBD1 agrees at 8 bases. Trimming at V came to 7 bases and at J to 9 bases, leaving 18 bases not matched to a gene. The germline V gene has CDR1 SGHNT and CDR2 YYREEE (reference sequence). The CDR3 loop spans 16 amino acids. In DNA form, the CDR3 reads TGTGCCAGCGAATCCAGGGGGCAGGGGAAGGTAGGTGAGCAGTTCTTC. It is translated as CASESRGQGKVGEQFF.

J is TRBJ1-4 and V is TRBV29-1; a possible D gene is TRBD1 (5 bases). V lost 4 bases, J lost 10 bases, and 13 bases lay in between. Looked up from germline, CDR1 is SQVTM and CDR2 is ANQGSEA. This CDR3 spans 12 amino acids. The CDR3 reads CSVGPGVGKLFF. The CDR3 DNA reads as TGCAGCGTTGGCCCGGGGGTAGGAAAACTGTTTTTT.